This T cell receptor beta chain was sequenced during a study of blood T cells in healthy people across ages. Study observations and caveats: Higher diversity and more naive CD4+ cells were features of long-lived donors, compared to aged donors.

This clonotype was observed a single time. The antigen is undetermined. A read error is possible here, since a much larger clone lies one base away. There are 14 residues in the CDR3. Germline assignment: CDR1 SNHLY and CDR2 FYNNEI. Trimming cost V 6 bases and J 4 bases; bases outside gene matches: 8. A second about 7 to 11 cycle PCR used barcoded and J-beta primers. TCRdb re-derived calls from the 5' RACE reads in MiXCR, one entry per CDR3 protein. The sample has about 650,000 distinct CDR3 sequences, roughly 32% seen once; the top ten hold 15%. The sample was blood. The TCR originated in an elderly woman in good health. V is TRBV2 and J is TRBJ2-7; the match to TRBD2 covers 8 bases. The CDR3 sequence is CASRQLAEVYEQYF. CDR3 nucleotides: TGTGCCAGCAGACAACTAGCGGAGGTATACGAGCAGTACTTC.